This T cell receptor beta chain was observed in a study of cytomegalovirus exposure and HLA in healthy donors. General study points: Later findings reportedly placed an Asian-associated ancestry cluster below the approximately 700-donor mean for N-insertions. Across donors, most TCRs were seen rarely, yet some public ones were widespread. Among TCR beta chains, those listed as cytomegalovirus-associated numbered around 180.

This clone has a single count. The antigen remains unidentified. Other DNA sequences in the same sample also yield this CDR3. The CDR3 totals 14 residues. Germline CDR1 reads LNHDA; CDR2 reads SQIVND (reference sequence). The V and J ends lost 3 bases and 3 bases, in that order; junction bases with no gene match: 2. PCR employed 60 Vbeta and 13 Jbeta primers. Data came from immunoSEQ multiplex PCR; TCRdb stores just in-frame clones and leaves some out. The profile shows around 280,000 clones, 80% to 90% of them singletons. The sample was PBMCs. This clonotype was sampled from a young woman in good health and CMV-seronegative. V is TRBV19 and J is TRBJ1-1; TRBD1 agrees at 9 bases. DNA of the CDR3: TGTGCCAGTAGTATCGGACAGGGGTACACTGAAGCTTTCTTT. This translates into CASSIGQGYTEAFF.